The text below deals with one T cell receptor (beta chain). Its antigen remains unidentified. No base-level quality is on record; no much larger clone is a single base apart. This specimen belongs to a study of cytomegalovirus exposure and HLA in healthy donors (dated by TCRdb to 2016 to 2017). Regarding the complete study: An earlier analysis of roughly 570 of the donors reported 250 to 350 Gb of sequence data and 117 million unique TCR beta sequences obtained from approximately 180 million T cells. Four to six DR-DQ haplotypes were handled as single units for association and clustering because linkage in the cohort was strong. The aim of the study was to test whether cataloging public T cell receptors could identify signatures of past pathogen exposure. Approximately 300 gigabases of sequencing data and 70 million to 100 million unique TCR sequences were included in an early release covering roughly 600 HLA-typed donors. The genetic ancestry cluster associated with self-reported Caucasian donors included around 76% of the approximately 410 genotyped donors. Donor age, sex, ethnicity and CMV serostatus were collected together with the repertoire data. Along with the approximately 600-subject first cohort, a separate validation cohort of approximately 110 different subjects was used. In a later genetic analysis, genome-wide SNP genotypes for about 60% of the 666 donors were used, and that subset was treated as a discovery cohort. To decide whether each TCR beta V gene segment behaved as functional or pseudogenic, an earlier analysis of 587 of the donors relied on high-throughput TCR beta sequencing. All discovery cohort repertoires had been generated on a single sequencing platform. To study patterns of TCR occurrence, a later analysis re-analyzed previously published TCR beta repertoires from 700 or so donors and added high-resolution HLA genotyping. HLA typing included class I and class II loci at four-digit resolution. Among roughly 400 genotyped donors of the cohort, an average of around 240,000 unique TCR beta nucleotide sequences was sequenced per donor, of which roughly 17% were non-productive. The number of donors typed differed by locus, with about 629-630 for A, B, C, DRB1 and DQB1, more than 500 for DQA1, 600 to 610 for DPA1, and approximately 470 for DPB1. Rather than using new phenotypic data, the later analysis identified candidate immune exposures from TCR beta sequences and from how often those sequences occurred across donors. The T cell repertoires of around 670 subjects were profiled by immunosequencing and related to cytomegalovirus serostatus. To predict cytomegalovirus infection status, the study brought together high-throughput TCR immunosequencing, statistical association of individual TCRs with disease status, and machine learning.

In total, 500 to 700 healthy bone marrow donors made up the cohort. At the time of sampling, all cohort members were nominally healthy, though unrecorded immune exposures were likely present. The donor was CMV seropositive and was included in the group of some 290 seropositive cohort members. A peripheral blood sample was collected from each donor, and TCR beta sequencing was performed on peripheral blood mononuclear cells. Genomic DNA extraction from the blood cell samples was performed with the Qiagen DNeasy Blood Extraction Kit. Results and caveats for the whole study, not just this receptor: Most TCR sequences were observed very rarely across donors, whereas some public TCRs were present in many individuals. A later genetic analysis reported fewer N-insertions in productive TCRs among donors in an Asian-associated ancestry cluster than the approximately 670-donor mean. Most CMV-associated TCR beta chains appeared to be HLA-restricted in a later analysis, and the HLA associations seemed to be driven largely by CMV exposure. According to the authors, the approach could potentially be generalized to other disease states and immunological phenotypes. Linkage disequilibrium might explain the correlated functional status among segregating V segments, but an unknown experimental factor could not be ruled out. A further reported finding was that TCR beta sequences accurately predicted the HLA-A and HLA-B alleles for most subjects in the first cohort. A later genetic analysis associated a missense DCLRE1C variant with V-gene and J-gene trimming of TCR beta chains, and an independent cohort replicated the association. Because counts were too low, approximately 18 rarely observed V segments, including chromosome 9 orphons, were excluded from the earlier analysis of fewer than 650 of the donors. Cytomegalovirus status was reported to be diagnosed by the classifier with high specificity and sensitivity in both the original and validation cohorts. In a later analysis, HLA-associated TCR beta chains showed more clonal expansion and lower generation probabilities than non-associated chains that were equally common. The only immune exposure information available for the cohort was CMV serostatus. In an earlier analysis of some 550 of the donors, most TCR beta V segments were observed in productive rearrangements about 87% or about 30% of the time, broadly matching IMGT annotations. A total of about 150 TCR beta chains were listed by the study as associated with cytomegalovirus. Strong co-occurrence of HLA alleles, especially DR and DQ, made assigning TCR associations to individual alleles difficult. Three of the identified cytomegalovirus-associated TCR beta chains were confirmed in vitro to be specific for cytomegalovirus antigens. A later analysis reported that several top co-occurrence clusters appeared linked to parvovirus B19, influenza, CMV and Epstein-Barr virus. A later analysis associated 17,000 or so TCR beta sequences with specific HLA alleles at a false discovery rate of 0.05. HLA typing was unavailable for some donors at each locus, so association tests used only the typed subset. The cohort was sequenced for TCR beta chains only, and without alpha or paired-chain data the features that could be detected were limited. Sequencing depth was assumed to be roughly uniform across donors in the presence/absence analyses, though that assumption may not hold. Some IMGT-functional V segments, including TRBV6-2 and TRBV6-3, could not be distinguished by the 87-base-pair reads and were therefore excluded. In a later analysis, the rate of TCR association differed among HLA loci, with DRB1 alleles having the most associated TCRs and HLA-C alleles having the fewest. A cluster of highly shared sequence variants was judged likely to represent a technical artifact of the sequencing pipeline.

The receptor library was made with the immunoSEQ multiplex PCR assay. For the multiplex PCR, a mixture combining 60 forward primers for TCR Vbeta segments and 13 reverse primers for TCR Jbeta segments was used. A multiplex PCR assay on genomic DNA amplified the CDR3 region of rearranged TCR beta genes. Amplified TCR beta libraries were sequenced as 87-base-pair reads on the Illumina HiSeq System. The source study handled its data this way. A later analysis counted tens of millions of unique TCR beta chains across the 700 or so repertoires, and 9.5 million to 11 million of these chains were shared by at least two donors. A nearest-neighbor algorithm error-corrected the raw reads and collapsed the reads into unique sequences, merging closely related sequences to remove PCR and sequencing errors. Alignment of CDR3 sequences to IMGT reference sequences was used to assign V, D and J gene segments. For a sequence to be retained, a match of at least six nucleotides was required to both a V gene segment and a J gene segment. Rearrangements were called productive when the CDR3 lacked stop codons and stayed in frame with V and J; all others were non-productive. CDR3 was defined according to IMGT convention as the region running from the second conserved V-encoded cysteine to the conserved J-encoded phenylalanine. Sequences without an unambiguous match to a single V gene segment were excluded from the earlier analysis of 450 to 650 of the donors. An earlier analysis of some 610 of the donors called V segments functional above 56.7% productive rearrangements and segregating when the between-donor standard deviation exceeded 5%. A statistical classification framework was developed to diagnose cytomegalovirus status using the catalog of TCR beta chain sequences. V and J gene assignment, in a later analysis, came from comparing TCR nucleotide sequences with IMGT/GENE-DB human TR gene sequences. In a later analysis, CDR3 sequences and most-parsimonious VDJ recombination scenarios were assigned using the TCRdist pipeline. In a later analysis, each TCR beta chain was defined by its CDR3 amino acid sequence together with its V-gene family, and reads without a unique V-gene family were excluded. As a way to deal with suspected cross-contamination and a sequencing artifact, a later analysis dropped 500 to 700 nucleotide sequences that were highly shared and had low generation probability. In a later analysis, a clonal expansion index was calculated for each public chain from normalized within-repertoire ranks of inferred template counts. In a later analysis, generation probabilities were computed with a VDJ recombination model fitted to out-of-frame rearrangements, and the resulting probabilities were checked against IGoR. Hypergeometric tests were used in a later analysis to score TCR-TCR, TCR-HLA and TCR-CMV co-occurrence, with a repertoire-size bias correction applied to the TCR pairs. A later analysis estimated false discovery rates by permuting HLA or CMV assignments 20 times. In a later analysis, co-occurring TCRs were grouped using DBSCAN, with TCRdist sequence similarity added in when clustering inside HLA-allele-positive subsets. For co-occurrence clustering, repertoires with fewer than 30,000 or more than 120,000 public chains were excluded, along with a handful of repertoires with anomalous nucleotide sharing. The table comes from immuneACCESS by way of TCRdb, which keeps in-frame sequences with V and J called. Part of the clones is missing from these tables; in studies checked, under half for an unresolved V gene and the rest for unknown reasons. That table gives V, J and clone size, and the DNA gave D and trimming. The sample table holds around 130,000 clones, of which around 70% were seen once. The ten largest make up around 2.1% of the sample.

Sequences SNHLY (CDR1) and FYNNEI (CDR2) are obtained from the germline V gene. From the cysteine up to the phenylalanine, the CDR3 has a length of 15 residues. CDR3 DNA only is kept here, 45 bases in frame from base 1. Deletion took 6 bases off V and 7 bases off J, with a span of 18 bases between the germline ends. The receptor's source is a woman aged 40-49 years in good health and CMV-seropositive. Sequenced: PBMCs. The chain was built from TRBV2 and TRBJ1-4; the D gene cannot be named for sure. The CDR3 reads as follows: CASSESGVRSEKLFF. The DNA reads as follows: TGTGCCAGCAGCGAAAGCGGGGTTAGGTCTGAAAAACTGTTTTTT. Outside the CDR3, residues come from the reference TRBV2 and TRBJ1-4 proteins, so the full variable domain is: EPEVTQTPSHQVTQMGQEVILRCVPISNHLYFYWYRQILGQKVEFLVSFYNNEISEKSEIFDDQFSVERPDGSNFTLKIRSTKLEDSAMYFCASSESGVRSEKLFFGSGTQLSVL.